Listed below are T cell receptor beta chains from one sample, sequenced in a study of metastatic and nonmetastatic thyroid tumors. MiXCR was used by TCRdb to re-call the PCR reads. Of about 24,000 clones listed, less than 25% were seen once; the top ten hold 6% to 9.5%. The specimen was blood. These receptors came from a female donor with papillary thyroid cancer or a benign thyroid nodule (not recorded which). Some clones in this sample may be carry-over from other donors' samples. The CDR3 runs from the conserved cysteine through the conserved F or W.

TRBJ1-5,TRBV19,CASGRDGNFNQPQHF
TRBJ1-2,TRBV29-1,CSVEVLGTGAHGYTF
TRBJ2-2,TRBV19,CASIGPLNTGELFF
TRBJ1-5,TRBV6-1,CPSSEQVTHPQHF
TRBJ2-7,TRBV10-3,CAISEWSGWAYEQYF
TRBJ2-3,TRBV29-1,CSVRLAVRTDTQYF
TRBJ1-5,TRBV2,CASNSQGAGQPQHF
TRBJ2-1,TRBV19,CASISSENSNEQFF
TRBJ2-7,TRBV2,CASSLSYEQYF
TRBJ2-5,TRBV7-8,CASSSDRGLAARWETQYF
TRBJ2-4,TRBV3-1,CASSQPQGSVIQYF
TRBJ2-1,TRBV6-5,CASRRTGTDLNLSYNEQFF